Below, 27 T cell receptor beta chains from the same sample are listed, as sequenced in a study of blood T cell repertoires in COVID-19. The repertoire was sequenced with immunoSEQ multiplex PCR; TCRdb's copy has only in-frame clones and lacks some. Of fewer than 200,000 clones detected, roughly 90% appear once; the ten largest clones hold 20% to 30%. Sequencing was done on a sample of peripheral blood. These receptors were collected from a man between 60 and 75 years old with acute or convalescent COVID-19.

Regarding this clone: Other DNA sequences in the sample encode the same CDR3. The V gene is TRBV27, the J gene TRBJ1-1, with a tentative D call TRBD1 (5 bases). Trimming stripped 3 bases from V and 0 bases from J, with 8 bases between. The CDR3 covers 14 residues. The germline CDR1 and CDR2 sequences are MNHEY and SMNVEV (reference sequence). For the CDR3, the DNA is TGTGCCAGCAGTTTTAGGGGAATGAACACTGAAGCTTTCTTT. This gives the protein CASSFRGMNTEAFF.

V and J are TRBV7-6 and TRBJ2-1; perhaps TRBD2 as D (5 bases). The V gene lost 5 bases and the J gene lost 4 bases, with 21 bases spanning the gap. Per the germline V gene, CDR1 is SGHVS and CDR2 is FNYEAQ. CDR3 length: 17 amino acids. CDR3 in amino acids: CASSAAQADSLYNEQFF. In DNA form, the CDR3 reads TGTGCCAGCAGCGCAGCCCAAGCGGACTCTCTATACAATGAGCAGTTCTTC.

The chain carries TRBV27 and TRBJ2-7; D is uncertain. Trimming stripped 2 bases from V and 6 bases from J, with 11 bases between. Germline V gene lookup returns CDR1 MNHEY and CDR2 SMNVEV (reference sequence). There are 13 residues in the CDR3. CDR3 in amino acids: CASSLTDSGEQYV. The DNA for the CDR3 is TGTGCCAGCAGTTTAACTGATTCGGGCGAGCAGTACGTC.

The chain employs TRBV30 and TRBJ1-6; maybe TRBD1 (6 bases). Trimming removed 0 bases at V and 7 bases at J, with 13 bases between. CDR1 and CDR2 from the germline V gene are GTSNPN and SVGIG (reference sequence). This CDR3 contains 15 residues. CDR3 nucleotides: TGTGCCTGGAGTGTTTCAGGGACACCCAATTCACCCCTCCACTTT. Protein sequence: CAWSVSGTPNSPLHF.

The chain carries TRBV19 and TRBJ2-7, with a tentative D call TRBD1 (6 bases). CDR1 and CDR2 (germline): LNHDA, SQIVND (reference sequence). V was clipped by 4 bases and J by 3 bases, with 19 bases between them. The CDR3 has 16 amino acids. The CDR3 here is CASSSRRPGELYEQYF. In DNA, the CDR3 is TGTGCCAGTAGTAGCCGAAGGCCAGGGGAGCTCTACGAGCAGTACTTC.

This rearrangement joins TRBV25-1 to TRBJ1-5, with no clear D. Trimming shortened V by 6 bases and J by 1 base, and 4 bases separated the two germline ends. Germline CDR1 reads MGHDK; CDR2 reads SYGVNS. The length of the CDR3 is 12 residues. The DNA of the CDR3 is TGTGCCAGCAGCGGGAGCAATCAGCCCCAGCATTTT. This sequence encodes CASSGSNQPQHF.

This chain links TRBV24-1 with TRBJ1-2; D is possibly TRBD1 (5 bases). Germline CDR1 KGHDR, CDR2 SFDVKD. Trimming cost V 5 bases and J 4 bases, with 16 bases left between them. The CDR3 totals 15 residues. The CDR3 nucleotides are TGTGCCACCAGTGCAGAGCAGGGAGGAATCTATGGCTACACCTTC. This translates into CATSAEQGGIYGYTF.

The chain couples TRBV18 to TRBJ1-1; D is unclear. CDR1 and CDR2 from the germline V gene are KGHSH and LQKENI. The germline V and J ends were trimmed by 2 bases and 5 bases, with 12 bases remaining between them. The CDR3 covers 14 residues. The CDR3 DNA sequence: TGTGCCAGCTCACCAAACGAGGGCAAAACTGAAGCTTTCTTT. As protein: CASSPNEGKTEAFF.

The gene calls are TRBV6-5 and TRBJ1-1; TRBD1 agrees at 9 bases. Germline V gives CDR1 MNHEY, CDR2 SVGAGI. V lost 3 bases and J lost 3; bases outside the gene matches: 5. This CDR3 is built from 15 residues. The CDR3: CASSYTGGVYTEAFF. CDR3 DNA sequence: TGTGCCAGCAGTTATACAGGGGGCGTATACACTGAAGCTTTCTTT.

The CDR3 region has the DNA TGTGCCAGCGGCCTAGCGGGAGGAGCCGGGGAGCTGTTTTTT. Encoded protein: CASGLAGGAGELFF. The chain employs TRBV9 and TRBJ2-2; 11 nucleotides line up with TRBD2. With V trimmed by 7 bases and J by 6 bases, 5 bases remained unmatched. CDR3 length: 14 residues. Germline V gives CDR1 SGDLS, CDR2 YYNGEE.

This clone was counted a single time. This chain connects TRBV13 to TRBJ2-6; TRBD1 might be the D (6 bases). The germline gives CDR1 PRHDT, CDR2 FYEKMQ (reference sequence). The CDR3 is made up of 17 amino acids. V lost 5 bases and J lost 3, with 17 bases in between. CDR3 in amino acids: CASSPTGRLGGANVLTF. The CDR3 DNA reads TGTGCCAGCAGCCCCACAGGGCGGTTGGGTGGGGCCAACGTCCTGACTTTC.

V gene TRBV7-9 combines with J gene TRBJ2-1; TRBD2 aligns across 12 bases. The CDR3 spans 15 residues. Germline-derived CDR1 and CDR2 are SEHNR and FQNEAQ (reference sequence). V shed 2 bases, J shed 7 bases, and the junction held 3 bases outside the gene matches. In DNA, the CDR3 is TGTGCCAGCAGCTTATTTACTAGCGGGAGGAATGAGCAGTTCTTC. Translated, it gives CASSLFTSGRNEQFF.

J is TRBJ2-7 and V is TRBV9, with unresolved D. V lost 0 bases to trimming and J lost 2 bases, with 12 bases between them. The CDR3 runs 15 residues. Germline V lookup: CDR1 SGDLS, CDR2 YYNGEE. The CDR3 protein is CASSVAPGTTYEQYF. CDR3 sequence (DNA): TGTGCCAGCAGCGTAGCGCCCGGTACGACCTACGAGCAGTACTTC.

The rearrangement joins TRBV24-1 to TRBJ1-3; 9 nucleotides align to TRBD1. The germline gives CDR1 KGHDR, CDR2 SFDVKD. The CDR3 is made up of 17 amino acids. Trimming at V came to 2 bases and at J to 4 bases, leaving 8 bases not matched to a gene. The CDR3 sequence is CATSDSPGQGTGNTIYF. CDR3 DNA: TGTGCCACCAGTGATTCTCCGGGACAGGGAACCGGAAACACCATATATTTT.

This clone occurred once. The chain is built from TRBV4-3 and TRBJ2-1, with 9 nucleotides matching TRBD2. The CDR3 runs to 17 residues. Per germline, CDR1 LGHNA and CDR2 YSLEER. V was clipped by 0 bases and J by 9 bases; unmatched bases: 12. The CDR3 nucleotides read TGCGCCAGCAGCCAAGATCAAGGGGCTAGCGGGAAGGTTGAGCAGTTCTTC. It codes for CASSQDQGASGKVEQFF.

CDR3 sequence (DNA): TGTGCCATCAGCTGGGGGGACACAGATACGCAGTATTTT. Protein: CAISWGDTDTQYF. V and J are TRBV10-3 and TRBJ2-3, with D possibly TRBD2 on 6 matching bases. The V end lost 6 bases, the J end lost 2 bases, and 9 bases lay between the germline ends. The CDR3 is 13 amino acids. Looked up from germline, CDR1 is ENHRY and CDR2 is SYGVKD.

V and J are TRBV5-4 and TRBJ1-1; TRBD1 agrees at 11 bases. V shed 4 bases, J shed 6 bases, and the junction held 8 bases outside the gene matches. Germline lookup yields CDR1 SGHNT and CDR2 YYREEE (reference sequence). The length of the CDR3 is 15 residues. CDR3 in amino acids: CASSGRDRGIAEAFF. For the CDR3, the DNA is TGTGCCAGCAGCGGGAGGGACAGGGGGATCGCTGAAGCTTTCTTT.

Note on this clone: The germline gene is not matched at one end of the junction; a read error may be the cause. V is TRBV19 and J is TRBJ1-4; unclear D gene. Germline assignment: CDR1 LNHDA and CDR2 SQIVND (reference sequence). This CDR3 has 14 amino acids. CDR3 amino acids: CASSGGGSKEKLFF. CDR3 bases: TGTGCCAGTAGTGGAGGAGGTTCTAAGGAAAAACTGTTTTTT.

In nucleotides, the CDR3 is TGTGCCAGCAGGGGACAGGATGGCTATGGCTACACCTTC. This codes for CASRGQDGYGYTF. The genes are TRBV2 and TRBJ1-2; 8 nucleotides align to TRBD1. In germline, CDR1 is SNHLY, CDR2 FYNNEI. CDR3 length: 13 residues. J gave up 4 bases and V 6 bases, and 4 bases lay outside the gene matches.

V gene TRBV10-3 combines with J gene TRBJ1-2; 11 bases fit TRBD1. Per germline, CDR1 ENHRY and CDR2 SYGVKD. This CDR3 region has 13 residues. V was clipped by 4 bases and J by 8 bases; unmatched bases: 3. The CDR3 region has the DNA TGTGCCATCAGTGCCGGGACAGGGGGGGGCTACACCTTC. It codes for CAISAGTGGGYTF.

The rearrangement links TRBV5-8 to TRBJ1-5; perhaps TRBD1 as D (5 bases). Deletions cut 2 bases from V and 5 bases from J, with 11 bases between. Germline values: CDR1 SGHTS, CDR2 YDEGEE. This CDR3 has 14 residues. The CDR3 is CASSFLQGHQPQHF. The CDR3 DNA reads TGTGCCAGCAGCTTTCTCCAGGGCCATCAGCCCCAGCATTTT.

The chain recombines TRBV10-3 with TRBJ1-2; maybe TRBD1 (5 bases). The V gene lost 2 bases and the J gene lost 8 bases, with 15 bases spanning the gap. The CDR3 length is 14 residues. Germline V gives CDR1 ENHRY, CDR2 SYGVKD. CDR3 bases: TGTGCCATCAGTGAGCCTATGGGACTTCGGGGCTACACCTTC. Encoded protein: CAISEPMGLRGYTF.

This clone occurred once. J is TRBJ1-1 and V is TRBV5-1; 7 bases align to TRBD1. The CDR3 contains 13 residues. J was trimmed by 6 bases and V by 4 bases; bases with no gene match: 6. The germline V gene encodes CDR1 SGHRS and CDR2 YFSETQ. CDR3 sequence reads: CASSARQGSEAFF. CDR3 DNA sequence: TGCGCCAGCAGCGCGCGACAGGGATCTGAAGCTTTCTTT.

The rearrangement links TRBV18 to TRBJ1-4, with D maybe TRBD1 (5 bases). V was clipped by 0 bases and J by 7 bases, with 9 bases between them. This CDR3 region has 14 residues. Per germline, CDR1 KGHSH and CDR2 LQKENI. The CDR3 region is CASSPPAGREKLFF. CDR3 DNA sequence: TGTGCCAGCTCACCACCGGCAGGGCGTGAAAAACTGTTTTTT. Full variable domain (rest looked up from reference TRBV18 and TRBJ1-4): NAGVMQNPRHLVRRRGQEARLRCSPMKGHSHVYWYRQLPEEGLKFMVYLQKENIIDESGMPKERFSAEFPKEGPSILRIQQVVRGDSAAYFCASSPPAGREKLFFGSGTQLSVL.

Only a few counts were recorded for this clone. The chain joins TRBV5-4 to TRBJ2-7, with 7 nucleotides matching TRBD2. There are 14 residues in the CDR3. The V gene end was trimmed by 4 bases and the J gene end by 1 base; junction bases not matched to a gene: 5. Germline CDR1 SGHNT, CDR2 YYREEE (reference sequence). The DNA of the CDR3 is TGTGCCAGCAGCCCCCGCGGGGGTTCCTACGAGCAGTACTTC. Protein sequence: CASSPRGGSYEQYF.

The chain has TRBV4-3 and TRBJ2-2; D remains unclear. V was trimmed by 4 bases and J by 3 bases, leaving 15 bases between them. Germline assignment: CDR1 LGHNA and CDR2 YSLEER. The CDR3 contains 16 residues. CDR3 coding DNA: TGCGCCAGCAGCCCCCGCGTCCCCCCCGACACCGGGGAGCTGTTTTTT. It specifies CASSPRVPPDTGELFF.

This clone was detected only once. The chain employs TRBV3-1 (or the pseudogene TRBV3-2) and TRBJ1-2; D remains ambiguous. The CDR3 contains 13 residues. The germline V gene encodes CDR1 LGHDT and CDR2 YNNKEL (reference sequence). Trimming pared 1 base from V and 2 bases from J, leaving 5 bases between. The CDR3 bases are TGTGCCAGCAGCCAAGTTGGCAACTATGGCTACACCTTC. It translates to CASSQVGNYGYTF.